The T cell receptor (beta chain) described here comes from a study of CD8+CD57+ T cells in acquired aplastic anemia. Study-level information: Across the sorted CD4+ and CD8+ cells, DNA amounts averaged roughly 3.5 ug.

Researchers used genomic DNA as the template to profile TCR beta VDJ and CDR3. TCRdb called the reads again in MiXCR, with one record for every CDR3 protein. This sample has some 200,000 distinct CDR3 sequences, with over 55% found just once. Per the germline V gene, CDR1 is MNHNY and CDR2 is SVGAGI (reference sequence). V lost 6 bases and J lost 3; bases outside the gene matches: 5. The CDR3 extends over 14 amino acids. Those patients picked for sequencing had displayed CD8+CD57+ cell expansion on flow cytometry. Patient blood was sampled before any therapy had been received. Broader study findings: Patients showed no significant difference from controls in CD8+ Simpson's diversity.

Regarding this clonotype: Its antigen remains unknown.

This receptor was obtained from a human donor with aplastic anemia. The V and J genes are TRBV6-6 and TRBJ1-5; 7 bases map to TRBD1. The sample consisted of sorted CD4+, CD8+, or CD8+CD57+ T cells (not recorded which) from PBMCs. CDR3 DNA: TGTGCCAGCAGGTCCGGGACAGCCAATCAGCCCCAGCATTTT. As protein: CASRSGTANQPQHF.